These T cell receptor beta chains were read from a single sample in a study of blood T cell repertoires in COVID-19. Libraries were prepared by immunoSEQ multiplex PCR; TCRdb keeps only in-frame clonotypes and omits some of them. Of approximately 150,000 clones in the sample, about 80% were seen once. Sequences were obtained from peripheral blood. These receptors all stem from a man aged 65-85 years with active or convalescent COVID-19. Both conserved end residues are part of each CDR3. Fields, in order: V gene, D gene, clone size, J gene, CDR3 protein, CDR3 DNA. D genes are given only for firm matches. Expanded clones get a size class; other rows say once, few or many, or leave the size out.

v_call: TRBV28
d_call: -
clone_size: -
j_call: TRBJ1-1
cdr3_aa: CASYRVSEAFF
cdr3_nt: TGTGCCAGCTACAGGGTTTCTGAAGCTTTCTTT

v_call: TRBV6-5
d_call: TRBD1
clone_size: -
j_call: TRBJ1-2
cdr3_aa: CASSYSTGGFYGYTF
cdr3_nt: TGTGCCAGCAGTTACTCGACAGGGGGCTTCTATGGCTACACCTTC

v_call: TRBV5-4
d_call: TRBD1
clone_size: -
j_call: TRBJ2-5
cdr3_aa: CASSRGQGQETQYF
cdr3_nt: TGTGCCAGCAGCCGTGGACAGGGGCAAGAGACCCAGTACTTC

v_call: TRBV15
d_call: -
clone_size: -
j_call: TRBJ2-7
cdr3_aa: CATSREGAYEQYF
cdr3_nt: TGTGCCACCAGCAGGGAGGGCGCCTACGAGCAGTACTTC

v_call: TRBV7-2
d_call: -
clone_size: -
j_call: TRBJ1-3
cdr3_aa: CASSLAGSAGSGNTIYF
cdr3_nt: TGTGCCAGCAGCTTAGCAGGGTCGGCGGGCTCTGGAAACACCATATATTTT

v_call: TRBV14
d_call: TRBD1
clone_size: -
j_call: TRBJ2-5
cdr3_aa: CASSQERGRFVWETQYF
cdr3_nt: TGTGCCAGCAGCCAAGAAAGGGGGCGCTTTGTCTGGGAGACCCAGTACTTC

v_call: TRBV13
d_call: -
clone_size: -
j_call: TRBJ2-1
cdr3_aa: CASSPRGFRALLNEQFF
cdr3_nt: TGTGCCAGCAGTCCCCGGGGTTTCCGGGCCCTCTTAAATGAGCAGTTCTTC

v_call: TRBV3-1/TRBV3-2
d_call: -
clone_size: -
j_call: TRBJ1-1
cdr3_aa: CASSQDRVRTEAFF
cdr3_nt: TGTGCCAGCAGCCAAGACCGAGTGAGAACTGAAGCTTTCTTT

v_call: TRBV27
d_call: TRBD1
clone_size: -
j_call: TRBJ1-1
cdr3_aa: CASSRRDRGANTEAFF
cdr3_nt: TGTGCCAGCAGCCGTCGGGACAGGGGAGCGAACACTGAAGCTTTCTTT

v_call: TRBV5-4
d_call: TRBD1
clone_size: -
j_call: TRBJ2-2
cdr3_aa: CASRLDRANTGELFF
cdr3_nt: TGTGCCAGCAGGCTGGACAGGGCGAACACCGGGGAGCTGTTTTTT

v_call: TRBV3-1/TRBV3-2
d_call: -
clone_size: -
j_call: TRBJ2-5
cdr3_aa: CASSQQGSETQYF
cdr3_nt: TGTGCCAGCAGCCAACAGGGGTCAGAGACCCAGTACTTC

v_call: TRBV4-1
d_call: TRBD1
clone_size: -
j_call: TRBJ1-1
cdr3_aa: CASSHADRDTEAFF
cdr3_nt: TGCGCCAGCAGCCACGCCGACAGGGACACTGAAGCTTTCTTT

v_call: TRBV11-2
d_call: -
clone_size: -
j_call: TRBJ2-1
cdr3_aa: CASSFNPSSYNEQFF
cdr3_nt: TGTGCCAGCAGCTTTAATCCCAGCTCCTACAATGAGCAGTTCTTC

v_call: TRBV19
d_call: -
clone_size: -
j_call: TRBJ2-7
cdr3_aa: CASSIAAGNYEQYF
cdr3_nt: TGTGCCAGTAGTATAGCAGCAGGGAACTACGAGCAGTACTTC

v_call: TRBV5-5
d_call: -
clone_size: -
j_call: TRBJ1-5
cdr3_aa: CASSLVPKGSNQPQHF
cdr3_nt: TGTGCCAGCAGCTTGGTCCCTAAGGGGAGCAATCAGCCCCAGCATTTT

v_call: TRBV2
d_call: -
clone_size: -
j_call: TRBJ1-4
cdr3_aa: CASSGRTSTNEKLFF
cdr3_nt: TGTGCCAGCAGTGGGCGGACATCAACTAATGAAAAACTGTTTTTT

v_call: TRBV4-3
d_call: -
clone_size: -
j_call: TRBJ1-4
cdr3_aa: CASSQVRGVGLFF
cdr3_nt: TGCGCCAGCAGCCAAGTTCGGGGTGTTGGATTGTTTTTT

v_call: TRBV12-3/TRBV12-4
d_call: -
clone_size: -
j_call: TRBJ1-5
cdr3_aa: CASSATGNQPQHF
cdr3_nt: TGTGCCAGCAGTGCGACAGGCAATCAGCCCCAGCATTTT

v_call: TRBV9
d_call: -
clone_size: -
j_call: TRBJ1-1
cdr3_aa: CASSPNSNTEAFF
cdr3_nt: TGTGCCAGCAGCCCCAATTCGAACACTGAAGCTTTCTTT

v_call: TRBV5-1
d_call: TRBD1
clone_size: -
j_call: TRBJ1-4
cdr3_aa: CASSVGRTGYYEKLFF
cdr3_nt: TGCGCCAGCAGCGTGGGGCGGACAGGCTACTATGAAAAACTGTTTTTT

v_call: TRBV2
d_call: -
clone_size: -
j_call: TRBJ2-1
cdr3_aa: CASWGELAIQFF
cdr3_nt: TGTGCCAGCTGGGGCGAATTAGCAATACAGTTCTTC

v_call: TRBV24-1
d_call: -
clone_size: -
j_call: TRBJ2-1
cdr3_aa: CATSGAWGHEQFF
cdr3_nt: TGTGCCACCAGTGGGGCCTGGGGCCATGAGCAGTTCTTC

v_call: TRBV11-2
d_call: -
clone_size: -
j_call: TRBJ1-5
cdr3_aa: CASSPGRDQPQHF
cdr3_nt: TGTGCCAGCAGCCCCGGCAGGGATCAGCCCCAGCATTTT

v_call: TRBV13
d_call: -
clone_size: -
j_call: TRBJ2-3
cdr3_aa: CASSLLPQTSTDTQYF
cdr3_nt: TGTGCCAGCAGCTTACTCCCTCAGACTAGCACAGATACGCAGTATTTT

v_call: TRBV12-3/TRBV12-4
d_call: -
clone_size: -
j_call: TRBJ1-6
cdr3_aa: CASSPGGSPLHF
cdr3_nt: TGTGCCAGCAGCCCGGGGGGTTCACCCCTCCACTTT

v_call: TRBV6-1
d_call: -
clone_size: few
j_call: TRBJ1-4
cdr3_aa: CASSTPLEKLFF
cdr3_nt: TGTGCCAGCAGTACACCCCTCGAAAAACTGTTTTTT

v_call: TRBV4-1
d_call: -
clone_size: few
j_call: TRBJ2-2
cdr3_aa: CASSLYIHGGTGELFF
cdr3_nt: TGCGCCAGCAGCCTTTACATCCACGGAGGGACCGGGGAGCTGTTTTTT

v_call: TRBV1
d_call: -
clone_size: -
j_call: TRBJ2-2
cdr3_aa: CTSSQDDRDTGELFF
cdr3_nt: TGCACCAGCAGCCAAGATGATCGGGACACCGGGGAGCTGTTTTTT

v_call: TRBV5-6
d_call: -
clone_size: -
j_call: TRBJ1-1
cdr3_aa: CASSLLRATEAFF
cdr3_nt: TGTGCCAGCAGCTTGCTACGCGCCACTGAAGCTTTCTTT

v_call: TRBV10-3
d_call: -
clone_size: -
j_call: TRBJ1-2
cdr3_aa: CAISESAGAGYTF
cdr3_nt: TGTGCCATCAGTGAGTCGGCTGGAGCTGGCTACACCTTC

v_call: TRBV7-9
d_call: TRBD1
clone_size: -
j_call: TRBJ2-1
cdr3_aa: CASSPGQGTYNEQFF
cdr3_nt: TGTGCCAGCAGCCCCGGACAGGGTACCTACAATGAGCAGTTCTTC

v_call: TRBV30
d_call: -
clone_size: -
j_call: TRBJ1-4
cdr3_aa: CAWTRTDSEKLFF
cdr3_nt: TGTGCCTGGACTCGGACAGACTCTGAAAAACTGTTTTTT

v_call: TRBV19
d_call: -
clone_size: -
j_call: TRBJ1-4
cdr3_aa: CASSLTRNEKLFF
cdr3_nt: TGTGCCAGTAGTCTGACAAGAAATGAAAAACTGTTTTTT

v_call: TRBV11-2
d_call: -
clone_size: -
j_call: TRBJ1-2
cdr3_aa: CASSLTVYGYTF
cdr3_nt: TGTGCCAGCAGCCTCACAGTCTATGGCTACACCTTC

v_call: TRBV6-5
d_call: -
clone_size: -
j_call: TRBJ1-2
cdr3_aa: CASSRRGDYGYTF
cdr3_nt: TGTGCCAGCAGCCGCCGGGGGGACTATGGCTACACCTTC

v_call: TRBV6-1
d_call: -
clone_size: -
j_call: TRBJ1-5
cdr3_aa: CASSERSNQPQHF
cdr3_nt: TGTGCCAGCAGTGAGAGGAGCAATCAGCCCCAGCATTTT